Sequencing of this TCR beta chain was carried out in a study of T cells after yellow fever vaccination. Whole-study results and caveats: Reappearance after the booster was seen for most primary-vaccination clones, at 95% to 98% CD4 and around 90% CD8.

TCRdb reanalysed the 5' RACE reads using MiXCR and keeps one entry per CDR3 protein. The sample gives about 320,000 distinct CDR3 sequences, approximately 12% of which show up once; more than 3% is in the top ten. This clonotype was detected a few times. Its antigen is currently unknown. Trimming removed 4 bases from V and 4 bases from J; junction bases left unmatched: 7. The length of the CDR3 is 15 residues. Germline values: CDR1 SGHTA, CDR2 FQGTGA. This specimen consisted of CD4+ T cells sorted from PBMCs, obtained 15 days after the yellow fever booster vaccination. This TCR was sampled from a man aged 18 to 29 who received the YFV17D yellow fever vaccine. V is TRBV7-3 and J is TRBJ2-3; 8 bases line up with TRBD2. The CDR3 reads CASSSQSGGADTQYF. The DNA for the CDR3 is TGTGCCAGCAGCTCCCAAAGCGGGGGTGCAGATACGCAGTATTTT. Based on the CDR3 plus reference TRBV7-3 and TRBJ2-3, the full variable domain is GAGVSQTPSNKVTEKGKYVELRCDPISGHTALYWYRQSLGQGPEFLIYFQGTGAADDSGLPNDRFFAVRPEGSVSTLKIQRTERGDSAVYLCASSSQSGGADTQYFGPGTRLTVL.